This T cell receptor (beta chain) was captured by sequencing in a study of T cell clones after liver transplantation. Across the study: A pre-transplant mixed lymphocyte reaction with TCRbeta sequencing defined graft-donor-reactive clones followed in post-transplant blood. As an antigen-independent comparator, third-party-reactive TCRbeta sequences came from pre-transplant mixed lymphocyte reactions. The study, taken as a whole, reports: Graft donor-reactive T cells possibly entered the graft instead of undergoing deletion. The donor-reactive repertoire was only partly measurable in a couple of subjects, lacking donor cells.

In the case of this clone: Its specificity is unknown.

The CDR3 loop spans 14 amino acids. Trimming removed 5 bases from V and 2 bases from J; junction bases left unmatched: 5. In germline, CDR1 is SQVTM, CDR2 ANQGSEA. Sequencing used immunoSEQ multiplex PCR; TCRdb keeps in-frame clones, though not all of them. The sample records tens of thousands of clones, approximately 88% being singletons. The sample consisted of CD4+ T cells from blood, taken before liver transplant. This clonotype was sampled from a human donor who received a liver transplant. This chain joins TRBV29-1 and TRBJ1-4, with 7 nucleotides matching TRBD1. In DNA form, the CDR3 reads TGCAGCGTTCGAACAGGGGCGACTAATGAAAAACTGTTTTTT. As protein: CSVRTGATNEKLFF.